The text below deals with one TCR beta chain. Its specificity is unknown. TCRdb re-derived calls from the 5' RACE reads in MiXCR, one entry per CDR3 protein. The sample records hundreds of thousands of distinct CDR3 sequences, about 13% being singletons. J lost 0 bases, V lost 1 base, and 1 base had no gene match. The CDR3 totals 16 residues. Germline loops: CDR1 DFQATT, CDR2 SNEGSKA (reference sequence). The data stem from a study of T cells after yellow fever vaccination. Study observations and caveats: Post-booster samples contained most primary-vaccination clones (around 95% CD4, 88% CD8). Researchers report a weaker secondary response that nonetheless peaked faster, day 5 versus 15.

The sequenced sample was PBMCs, obtained on the day of the yellow fever booster vaccination. This clonotype originated in a man aged 25-45 years who received the YFV17D yellow fever vaccine. This chain links TRBV20-1 with TRBJ2-1; 12 bases are shared with TRBD2. CDR3 nucleotide sequence: TGCAGTGCTAGAGGGACTAGCGGGAACTCCTACAATGAGCAGTTCTTC. Translated: CSARGTSGNSYNEQFF.